Listed below are T cell receptor beta chains from one sample, sequenced in a study of cytomegalovirus exposure and HLA in healthy donors. Here immunoSEQ multiplex PCR was the method, and the copy in TCRdb shows in-frame clones only, minus some. The repertoire holds 100,000 or so clones, with 60% to 75% as singletons. The material sequenced was PBMCs. These receptors were obtained from a woman aged 40 to 49 in good health and CMV-seronegative. Both conserved end residues are part of each CDR3. The D gene is left open where the match is weak. Rows may omit the clone size; those that give it use once, few, many or a size class.

>.|few|TRBJ1-3|TRBV30
CAWSVQKGNTIYF
TGTGCCTGGAGTGTACAGAAAGGAAACACCATATATTTT
>TRBD1|.|TRBJ1-1|TRBV10-1
CASSEQGDPTEAFF
TGCGCCAGCAGTGAACAGGGGGATCCCACTGAAGCTTTCTTT
>TRBD1|.|TRBJ1-1|TRBV27
CASSHGQGAEAFF
TGTGCCAGCAGCCACGGACAGGGGGCTGAAGCTTTCTTT
>.|.|TRBJ1-1|TRBV7-9
CASSFADRNTEAFF
TGTGCCAGCAGCTTTGCGGACAGGAACACTGAAGCTTTCTTT
>TRBD2|.|TRBJ2-7|TRBV18
CASSPVLAGGAYEQYF
TGTGCCAGCTCACCGGTACTAGCGGGGGGAGCCTACGAGCAGTACTTC
>.|few|TRBJ2-1|TRBV7-8
CASSSDSVDVNEQFF
TGTGCCAGCAGCTCGGACTCAGTGGACGTCAATGAGCAGTTCTTC
>TRBD1|.|TRBJ2-5|TRBV5-1
CASSYGTGRETQYF
TGCGCCAGCAGCTACGGGACAGGGAGGGAGACCCAGTACTTC
>.|.|TRBJ2-3|TRBV6-5
CASSYSSTDTQYF
TGTGCCAGCAGTTACTCCTCTACAGATACGCAGTATTTT
>.|.|TRBJ2-7|TRBV7-6
CASSSQEGVGYEQYF
TGTGCCAGCAGCTCCCAAGAGGGGGTTGGGTACGAGCAGTACTTC
>TRBD1|.|TRBJ2-7|TRBV9
CASSVGGTGGEEQYF
TGTGCCAGCAGCGTAGGGGGGACAGGGGGCGAGGAGCAGTACTTC
>TRBD1|.|TRBJ2-7|TRBV10-3
CAIAPRDSHEQYF
TGTGCCATCGCACCCCGGGACAGCCACGAGCAGTACTTC
>TRBD1|few|TRBJ1-5|TRBV27
CASSLRGGQGAGGNQPQHF
TGTGCCAGCAGTTTGAGAGGGGGACAGGGGGCGGGGGGCAATCAGCCCCAGCATTTT